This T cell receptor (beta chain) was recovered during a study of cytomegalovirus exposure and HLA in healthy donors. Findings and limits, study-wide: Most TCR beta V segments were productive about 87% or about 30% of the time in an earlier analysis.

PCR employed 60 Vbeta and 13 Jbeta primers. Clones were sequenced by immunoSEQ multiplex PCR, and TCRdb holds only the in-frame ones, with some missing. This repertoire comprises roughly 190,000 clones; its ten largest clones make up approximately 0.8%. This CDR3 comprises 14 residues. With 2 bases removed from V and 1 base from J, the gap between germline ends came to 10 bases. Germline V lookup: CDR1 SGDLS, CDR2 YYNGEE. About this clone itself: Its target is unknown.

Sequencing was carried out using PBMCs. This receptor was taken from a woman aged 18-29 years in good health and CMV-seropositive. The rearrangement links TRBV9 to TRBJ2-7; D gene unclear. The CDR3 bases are TGTGCCAGCAGCGTCTCACTACCATCCTACGAGCAGTACTTC. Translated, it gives CASSVSLPSYEQYF.